The next 9 T cell receptor beta chains were all read from a single sample in a study of T cells after posttransplantation cyclophosphamide. Cyclophosphamide on days +3 and +4 followed busulfan-fludarabine conditioning and a marrow graft. This table comes from immunoSEQ multiplex PCR, and its TCRdb copy is limited to in-frame clones, with some not included. Altogether 6,900 or so clones are present, just over 90% being singletons, with the ten largest covering around an eighth. The sequencing here drew on PBMCs, taken approximately 1,500 days after allogeneic stem cell transplant with posttransplant cyclophosphamide. The receptors were sampled from a female patient aged 45 to 65 who received an allogeneic stem cell transplant from a related donor, was CMV-positive, and had no GVHD. Certain T cells may be donor cells from the graft.

J is TRBJ2-2 and V is TRBV9; weak D call: TRBD2 (5 bases). Germline CDR1 reads SGDLS; CDR2 reads YYNGEE. Deletions cut 5 bases from V and 6 bases from J, with 14 bases between. The CDR3 loop spans 14 amino acids. CDR3 nucleotide sequence: TGTGCCAGCAGAGAGGCCTGGGGAGCCGGGGAGCTGTTTTTT. Translation gives CASREAWGAGELFF.

This clone was counted only a few times. The chain recombines TRBV5-5 with TRBJ2-5, with a tentative D call TRBD2 (8 bases). Trimming removed 0 bases at V and 2 bases at J, with 14 bases between. This CDR3 is built from 16 residues. The germline V gene encodes CDR1 SGHKS and CDR2 YYEKEE (reference sequence). The CDR3 spells CASSLDRGGQQETQYF. The DNA for the CDR3 is TGTGCCAGCAGCTTGGACCGGGGGGGACAGCAAGAGACCCAGTACTTC.

This chain uses TRBV4-2 with TRBJ1-4; 8 bases agree with TRBD1. Looked up from germline, CDR1 is LGHNA and CDR2 is YNFKEQ. CDR3 length: 15 residues. V was clipped by 4 bases and J by 4 bases; unmatched bases: 5. CDR3 in DNA: TGTGCCAGCAGCCGGGGGACAGGCCTTAATGAAAAACTGTTTTTT. Protein sequence: CASSRGTGLNEKLFF.

CDR3 coding DNA: TGTGCCTGGGACAGGGGGTACGAGCAGTACTTC. It translates to CAWDRGYEQYF. The V call is TRBV30, the J call TRBJ2-7; TRBD1 aligns across 9 bases. There are 11 residues in the CDR3. The germline V gene encodes CDR1 GTSNPN and CDR2 SVGIG (reference sequence). Germline trimming cut 5 bases from V and 4 bases from J; bases unmatched to any gene: 0.

V usage is TRBV15 and J usage is TRBJ2-1; TRBD2 might be the D (6 bases). From germline, CDR1 is LNHNV and CDR2 YYDKDF (reference sequence). There are 15 residues in the CDR3. V dropped 7 bases and J dropped 6 bases, with 19 bases sitting between them. The DNA of the CDR3 is TGTGCCACCATGGTAGGCGGCTGGAGGGGCAATGAGCAGTTCTTC. Translated, it gives CATMVGGWRGNEQFF.

The CDR3 nucleotides are TGTGCCAGCAATCCTTCCGGGACTCCCTACGAGCAGTACTTC. This gives the protein CASNPSGTPYEQYF. The V call is TRBV9, the J call TRBJ2-7, with D possibly TRBD2 on 6 matching bases. The CDR3 covers 14 residues. V lost 6 bases, J lost 2 bases, and 15 bases lay in between. CDR1 SGDLS and CDR2 YYNGEE come from the germline V gene.

J is TRBJ1-1 and V is TRBV6-1, with 8 bases lining up with TRBD1. This CDR3 is 15 amino acids long. Losses at the gene ends were 4 bases for V and 3 bases for J; bases not matched to a gene: 7. Germline assignment: CDR1 MNHNS and CDR2 SASEGT. The DNA for the CDR3 is TGTGCCAGCAGTGCAGACAGGGGTTGGGACACTGAAGCTTTCTTT. Its translation is CASSADRGWDTEAFF.

The chain joins TRBV4-1 to TRBJ2-5; perhaps TRBD2 as D (6 bases). V was trimmed by 4 bases and J by 0 bases, leaving 18 bases between them. From germline, CDR1 is MGHRA and CDR2 YSYEKL. The CDR3 consists of 17 residues. CDR3 sequence: CASSPGDGRTYQETQYF. CDR3 DNA: TGCGCCAGCAGCCCGGGAGACGGCAGGACATACCAAGAGACCCAGTACTTC.

This clone has more than one count but fewer than ten. The V gene is TRBV18, the J gene TRBJ1-4; 7 nucleotides line up with TRBD1. V lost 6 bases and J lost 0; bases outside the gene matches: 16. Germline CDR1 reads KGHSH; CDR2 reads LQKENI. This CDR3 comprises 19 residues. This CDR3 is CASSRRSGTAHATNEKLFF. In DNA, the CDR3 is TGTGCCAGCTCGCGACGCTCCGGGACAGCTCATGCAACTAATGAAAAACTGTTTTTT.